This T cell receptor (beta chain) originates from a study of shared clonotypes between healthy human individuals. The study, taken as a whole, reports: Deeper or shallower sequencing was expected to change how clonotypes are shared among donors. Only blood was sampled; tissue repertoires likely differ.

As regards this clone: No antigen is known for it.

Deep was the level at which the assay was run. Method: immunoSEQ multiplex PCR; TCRdb's copy keeps in-frame clones and lacks some. The sample holds roughly 1,000,000 clones, roughly 74% seen once. HIV-negative, healthy adults without recent acute infections or vaccinations were the donors. Per germline, CDR1 MDHEN and CDR2 SYDVKM. After removal of 5 bases from V and 7 bases from J, the junction contained 6 bases not matched to a gene. The CDR3 spans 15 residues. The specimen sequenced was memory CD4+ T cells from PBMCs. Subset reported: CD45RA-negative fraction. The origin of this receptor is a man aged 18 to 30 in good health. Some clones in this sample may be carry-over from other donors' samples. The chain uses TRBV28 and TRBJ1-5; 12 positions match TRBD1. The CDR3 DNA sequence: TGTGCCAGCAGTCACGGGACAGGGGGCAGCCAGCCCCAGCATTTT. Its protein is CASSHGTGGSQPQHF.